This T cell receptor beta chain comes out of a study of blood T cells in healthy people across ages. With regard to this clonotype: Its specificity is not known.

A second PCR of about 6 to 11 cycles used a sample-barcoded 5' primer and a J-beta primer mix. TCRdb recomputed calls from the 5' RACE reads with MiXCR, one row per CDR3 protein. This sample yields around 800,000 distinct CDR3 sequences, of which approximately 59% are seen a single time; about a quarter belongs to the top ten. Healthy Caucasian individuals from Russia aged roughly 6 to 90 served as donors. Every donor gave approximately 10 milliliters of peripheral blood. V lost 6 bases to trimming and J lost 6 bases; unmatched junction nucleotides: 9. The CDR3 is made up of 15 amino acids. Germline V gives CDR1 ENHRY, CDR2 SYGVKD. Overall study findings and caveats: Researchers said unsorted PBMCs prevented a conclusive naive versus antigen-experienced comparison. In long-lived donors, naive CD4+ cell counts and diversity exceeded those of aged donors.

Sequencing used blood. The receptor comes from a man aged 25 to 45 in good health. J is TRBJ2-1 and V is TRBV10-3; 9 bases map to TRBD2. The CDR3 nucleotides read TGTGCCATCAGCCGCGGGGGGGCCAATCTCAATGAGCAGTTCTTC. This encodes CAISRGGANLNEQFF.